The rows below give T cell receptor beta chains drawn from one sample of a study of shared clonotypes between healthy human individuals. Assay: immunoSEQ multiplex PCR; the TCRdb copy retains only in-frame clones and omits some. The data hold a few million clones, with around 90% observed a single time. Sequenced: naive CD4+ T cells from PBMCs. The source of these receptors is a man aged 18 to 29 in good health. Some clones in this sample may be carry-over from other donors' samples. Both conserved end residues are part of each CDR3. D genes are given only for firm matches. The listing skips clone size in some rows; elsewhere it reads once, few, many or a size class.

CDR3: CASSLVRDSGANVLTF
DNA: TGCGCCAGCAGCTTGGTGCGTGACTCTGGGGCCAACGTCCTGACTTTC
length: 16
V: TRBV5-1
D: -
size: -
J: TRBJ2-6

CDR3: CASSLIGGAGYEQYF
DNA: TGTGCCAGCAGCTTAATCGGGGGCGCGGGCTACGAGCAGTACTTC
length: 15
V: TRBV7-3
D: -
size: -
J: TRBJ2-7

CDR3: CASSLNVARVRTDTQYF
DNA: TGTGCCAGCAGCTTAAATGTAGCCAGGGTGAGGACAGATACGCAGTATTTT
length: 17
V: TRBV7-2
D: -
size: -
J: TRBJ2-3

CDR3: CASRYSSTNEKLFF
DNA: TGTGCCAGTAGGTATTCTTCAACTAATGAAAAACTGTTTTTT
length: 14
V: TRBV19
D: -
size: -
J: TRBJ1-4

CDR3: CASSLVSWTSGRNEQYF
DNA: TGTGCCAGCAGCTTAGTTTCATGGACTAGCGGGAGGAACGAGCAGTACTTC
length: 17
V: TRBV7-2
D: TRBD2
size: -
J: TRBJ2-7

CDR3: CASSLTLRGTGELFF
DNA: TGTGCCAGCAGCTTAACGTTACGGGGCACCGGGGAGCTGTTTTTT
length: 15
V: TRBV7-3
D: -
size: -
J: TRBJ2-2

CDR3: CASSYSTSTDTQYF
DNA: TGTGCCAGCAGTTACTCAACTAGCACAGATACGCAGTATTTT
length: 14
V: TRBV6-5
D: -
size: -
J: TRBJ2-3

CDR3: CASSQDWGTGQETQYF
DNA: TGTGCCAGCAGCCAAGATTGGGGGACAGGGCAAGAGACCCAGTACTTC
length: 16
V: TRBV4-2
D: TRBD1
size: once
J: TRBJ2-5

CDR3: CASSSRGIGGTDTQYF
DNA: TGCGCCAGCAGCTCTCGAGGCATTGGGGGCACAGATACGCAGTATTTT
length: 16
V: TRBV5-1
D: -
size: -
J: TRBJ2-3

CDR3: CASSFPGTGVFGELFF
DNA: TGCGCCAGCAGCTTCCCCGGGACAGGGGTTTTTGGGGAGCTGTTTTTT
length: 16
V: TRBV5-1
D: TRBD1
size: -
J: TRBJ2-2

CDR3: CASSSRAGTAVEQFF
DNA: TGTGCCAGCAGTTCGCGGGCGGGGACCGCTGTTGAGCAGTTCTTC
length: 15
V: TRBV9
D: -
size: -
J: TRBJ2-1

CDR3: CASGLFSGNTIYF
DNA: TGTGCCAGCGGACTCTTCTCTGGAAACACCATATATTTT
length: 13
V: TRBV7-9
D: -
size: -
J: TRBJ1-3

CDR3: CASSTGRNSYEQYF
DNA: TGTGCCAGCAGCACAGGACGGAACTCCTACGAGCAGTACTTC
length: 14
V: TRBV11-2
D: -
size: -
J: TRBJ2-7

CDR3: CASSGDRGRETQYF
DNA: TGTGCCAGCAGTGGGGACAGGGGGCGAGAGACCCAGTACTTC
length: 14
V: TRBV2
D: TRBD1
size: -
J: TRBJ2-5

CDR3: CASSQVGGIGTQYF
DNA: TGTGCCAGCAGCCAAGTTGGGGGGATTGGGACCCAGTACTTC
length: 14
V: TRBV14
D: -
size: -
J: TRBJ2-5

CDR3: CASSAYSGCAEAFF
DNA: TGTGCCAGCAGCGCATATTCGGGGTGCGCTGAAGCTTTCTTT
length: 14
V: TRBV21-1
D: -
size: -
J: TRBJ1-1

CDR3: CASSTRTSGEQYF
DNA: TGTGCCAGTAGTACTAGGACTAGCGGCGAGCAGTACTTC
length: 13
V: TRBV19
D: TRBD2
size: -
J: TRBJ2-7

CDR3: CASSLSKFGPNEKLFF
DNA: TGTGCCAGCAGTTTATCAAAGTTTGGCCCTAATGAAAAACTGTTTTTT
length: 16
V: TRBV27
D: -
size: -
J: TRBJ1-4

CDR3: CASSEALGRLSQHF
DNA: TGTGCCAGCAGTGAAGCGCTTGGGCGGCTTTCCCAGCATTTT
length: 14
V: TRBV2
D: -
size: -
J: TRBJ1-5

CDR3: CASSVEGWNTEAFF
DNA: TGTGCCAGCAGCGTAGAGGGCTGGAACACTGAAGCTTTCTTT
length: 14
V: TRBV9
D: -
size: -
J: TRBJ1-1

CDR3: CASSGPRLASYEQYF
DNA: TGCGCCAGCAGCGGACCGCGGCTGGCTTCCTACGAGCAGTACTTC
length: 15
V: TRBV4-1
D: -
size: -
J: TRBJ2-7

CDR3: CASSLYARGQGMTNEKLFF
DNA: TGTGCCAGCAGTTTATACGCGCGGGGACAGGGAATGACTAATGAAAAACTGTTTTTT
length: 19
V: TRBV27
D: TRBD1
size: -
J: TRBJ1-4

CDR3: CASSPWGTGGTAHQPQHF
DNA: TGTGCCAGCAGTCCCTGGGGGACAGGGGGGACGGCCCATCAGCCCCAGCATTTT
length: 18
V: TRBV28
D: TRBD1
size: -
J: TRBJ1-5

CDR3: CASSWGQGGLAAFF
DNA: TGCGCCAGCAGCTGGGGACAGGGTGGATTAGCAGCTTTCTTT
length: 14
V: TRBV5-1
D: TRBD1
size: -
J: TRBJ1-1

CDR3: CASSYWGGVNTEAFF
DNA: TGTGCCAGCAGTTATTGGGGGGGAGTGAACACTGAAGCTTTCTTT
length: 15
V: TRBV6-5
D: -
size: -
J: TRBJ1-1

CDR3: CASSTRSIGTDTQYF
DNA: TGTGCCAGCAGCACCCGGAGTATAGGTACAGATACGCAGTATTTT
length: 15
V: TRBV7-3
D: -
size: -
J: TRBJ2-3

CDR3: CASSFPRGLAGTYNEQFF
DNA: TGTGCCAGCAGCTTCCCGCGAGGACTAGCGGGAACCTACAATGAGCAGTTCTTC
length: 18
V: TRBV7-9
D: TRBD2
size: -
J: TRBJ2-1

CDR3: CASSFITGTSQETQYF
DNA: TGTGCCAGCAGCTTCATAACCGGGACTAGTCAAGAGACCCAGTACTTC
length: 16
V: TRBV7-2
D: TRBD2
size: -
J: TRBJ2-5

CDR3: CASSVGGTAVEQFF
DNA: TGTGCCAGCAGCGTAGGAGGGACAGCGGTTGAGCAGTTCTTC
length: 14
V: TRBV9
D: TRBD1
size: once
J: TRBJ2-1

CDR3: CASSNPVIGNTIYF
DNA: TGTGCCAGCAGCAACCCGGTCATTGGAAACACCATATATTTT
length: 14
V: TRBV7-9
D: -
size: few
J: TRBJ1-3

CDR3: CASSTIAGVGEQFF
DNA: TGCGCCAGCAGCACTATAGCGGGAGTCGGTGAGCAGTTCTTC
length: 14
V: TRBV10-1
D: TRBD2
size: -
J: TRBJ2-1

CDR3: CASSEGRYSLPNYGYTF
DNA: TGTGCCAGCAGTGAAGGGAGGTACAGTTTACCTAACTATGGCTACACCTTC
length: 17
V: TRBV6-1
D: -
size: -
J: TRBJ1-2

CDR3: CASSNRRPGQGASGTDTQYF
DNA: TGTGCCAGCAGCAACCGGAGACCGGGACAGGGGGCGAGTGGCACAGATACGCAGTATTTT
length: 20
V: TRBV7-8
D: TRBD1
size: once
J: TRBJ2-3

CDR3: CASRKNWGDTEAFF
DNA: TGTGCCAGCAGAAAAAATTGGGGCGACACTGAAGCTTTCTTT
length: 14
V: TRBV6-5
D: -
size: -
J: TRBJ1-1

CDR3: CASSEMAGVGYNEQFF
DNA: TGTGCCAGCAGTGAAATGGCGGGAGTTGGCTACAATGAGCAGTTCTTC
length: 16
V: TRBV2
D: TRBD2
size: -
J: TRBJ2-1

CDR3: CASTEWTGLATEAFF
DNA: TGTGCCAGCACCGAATGGACAGGGCTGGCCACTGAAGCTTTCTTT
length: 15
V: TRBV28
D: TRBD1
size: -
J: TRBJ1-1

CDR3: CASSVTGTMGTEAFF
DNA: TGTGCCAGCAGCGTGACCGGGACTATGGGCACTGAAGCTTTCTTT
length: 15
V: TRBV9
D: -
size: -
J: TRBJ1-1

CDR3: CASRNTGTGRHEQYF
DNA: TGTGCCAGCAGGAATACTGGGACAGGGCGTCACGAGCAGTACTTC
length: 15
V: TRBV28
D: TRBD1
size: -
J: TRBJ2-7

CDR3: CASSSTGGSGELFF
DNA: TGTGCCAGCAGCTCCACCGGGGGGTCCGGGGAGCTGTTTTTT
length: 14
V: TRBV7-9
D: TRBD2
size: -
J: TRBJ2-2

CDR3: CASSSPGTLGSTEAFF
DNA: TGTGCCAGCAGCTCACCCGGGACCCTGGGTAGCACTGAAGCTTTCTTT
length: 16
V: TRBV7-9
D: -
size: -
J: TRBJ1-1

CDR3: CASSARGEQYF
DNA: TGTGCCAGCAGTGCCCGGGGCGAGCAGTACTTC
length: 11
V: TRBV28
D: -
size: -
J: TRBJ2-7

CDR3: CASSLSGYDYGYTF
DNA: TGTGCCAGCAGTTTATCGGGGTATGACTATGGCTACACCTTC
length: 14
V: TRBV27
D: -
size: -
J: TRBJ1-2

CDR3: CASSPLQSENTGELFF
DNA: TGTGCCAGCTCACCTTTACAGAGTGAGAACACCGGGGAGCTGTTTTTT
length: 16
V: TRBV18
D: -
size: -
J: TRBJ2-2

CDR3: CASSSQVHTEAFF
DNA: TGTGCCAGCAGTTCCCAGGTTCACACTGAAGCTTTCTTT
length: 13
V: TRBV6-6
D: -
size: -
J: TRBJ1-1

CDR3: CASSRLAGRSSYNEQFF
DNA: TGCGCCAGCAGCCGACTAGCGGGCCGCAGCTCCTACAATGAGCAGTTCTTC
length: 17
V: TRBV5-1
D: TRBD2
size: -
J: TRBJ2-1

CDR3: CASSRQGSVSGANVLTF
DNA: TGTGCCAGCAGCCGACAGGGATCCGTCTCTGGGGCCAACGTCCTGACTTTC
length: 17
V: TRBV5-4
D: TRBD1
size: -
J: TRBJ2-6

CDR3: CASSYRGAATEAFF
DNA: TGTGCCAGCAGCTATAGGGGGGCGGCCACTGAAGCTTTCTTT
length: 14
V: TRBV11-1
D: -
size: -
J: TRBJ1-1

CDR3: CASSLLAGETQYF
DNA: TGTGCCAGCAGTTTACTGGCGGGAGAGACCCAGTACTTC
length: 13
V: TRBV28
D: -
size: -
J: TRBJ2-5

CDR3: CASSLFNGGVGEKLFF
DNA: TGTGCCAGCAGTTTATTTAATGGGGGGGTTGGTGAAAAACTGTTTTTT
length: 16
V: TRBV27
D: -
size: -
J: TRBJ1-4

CDR3: CASSYSWSSYNEQFF
DNA: TGTGCCAGCAGTTACTCATGGAGCTCCTACAATGAGCAGTTCTTC
length: 15
V: TRBV6-5
D: -
size: once
J: TRBJ2-1

CDR3: CASSVATAGANVLTF
DNA: TGTGCCAGCAGCGTAGCTACAGCTGGGGCCAACGTCCTGACTTTC
length: 15
V: TRBV9
D: -
size: -
J: TRBJ2-6

CDR3: CASPLRGDRGYEQYF
DNA: TGTGCCAGCCCTCTTAGGGGGGACAGGGGTTACGAGCAGTACTTC
length: 15
V: TRBV27
D: TRBD1
size: once
J: TRBJ2-7

CDR3: CASSLLSLASGSPNEQFF
DNA: TGTGCCAGCAGTCTCCTATCCCTGGCTAGCGGGAGTCCAAATGAGCAGTTCTTC
length: 18
V: TRBV27
D: TRBD2
size: -
J: TRBJ2-1

CDR3: CASSYRGDYNEQFF
DNA: TGTGCCAGCAGTTACCGGGGAGACTACAATGAGCAGTTCTTC
length: 14
V: TRBV6-5
D: -
size: -
J: TRBJ2-1

CDR3: CSVDRQREKETQYF
DNA: TGCAGCGTTGATCGGCAGAGAGAAAAAGAGACCCAGTACTTC
length: 14
V: TRBV29-1
D: -
size: -
J: TRBJ2-5

CDR3: CASSLASGTVIGQYF
DNA: TGTGCCAGCAGCTTAGCCTCCGGGACAGTTATCGGCCAGTACTTC
length: 15
V: TRBV7-9
D: TRBD1
size: -
J: TRBJ2-5

CDR3: CASSPPGTRPHEQYF
DNA: TGTGCCAGCTCACCACCCGGGACCCGTCCCCACGAGCAGTACTTC
length: 15
V: TRBV18
D: -
size: -
J: TRBJ2-7

CDR3: CASSQDVGRGRGYTF
DNA: TGTGCCAGCAGCCAAGACGTGGGCAGGGGGCGAGGCTACACCTTC
length: 15
V: TRBV4-2
D: TRBD1
size: -
J: TRBJ1-2

CDR3: CASSLILAGIYEQYF
DNA: TGTGCCAGCAGTTTGATACTAGCGGGAATCTACGAGCAGTACTTC
length: 15
V: TRBV27
D: TRBD2
size: -
J: TRBJ2-7

CDR3: CASSWNTDTQYF
DNA: TGCGCCAGCAGCTGGAACACAGATACGCAGTATTTT
length: 12
V: TRBV5-1
D: -
size: -
J: TRBJ2-3